One and the same sample provided the 32 T cell receptor beta chains below, sequenced in a study of siplizumab effects on memory and regulatory T cells. TCRdb keeps only in-frame clones here, not all; method: immunoSEQ multiplex PCR. The sample has some 75,000 clones; approximately 93% are singletons. What was sequenced was CD8+ T cells sorted from blood. The receptors originated from a human donor in good health.

The CDR3 nucleotides read TGCGCCAGCAGCCAAGCGGGACAACTCTACGAGCAGTACTTC. Translation gives CASSQAGQLYEQYF. The chain employs TRBV4-1 and TRBJ2-7; perhaps TRBD1 as D (6 bases). V was trimmed by 1 base and J by 3 bases, leaving 10 bases between them. Germline-derived CDR1 and CDR2 are MGHRA and YSYEKL. The CDR3 loop spans 14 amino acids.

This clone has a handful of counts. The chain combines TRBV9 with TRBJ1-6; unclear D gene. Germline CDR1 and CDR2: SGDLS and YYNGEE. Deletions cut 1 base from V and 7 bases from J, with 3 bases between. The CDR3 totals 12 residues. The chain's CDR3 is CASSVWNSPLHF. The DNA of the CDR3 is TGTGCCAGCAGCGTATGGAATTCACCCCTCCACTTT. The full variable domain, completed using reference TRBV9 and TRBJ1-6, is DSGVTQTPKHLITATGQRVTLRCSPRSGDLSVYWYQQSLDQGLQFLIQYYNGEERAKGNILERFSAQQFPDLHSELNLSSLELGDSALYFCASSVWNSPLHFGNGTRLTVT.

This sequence joins TRBV2 and TRBJ1-6; D is uncertain. CDR1 is SNHLY and CDR2 is FYNNEI in the germline V gene. Trimming removed 9 bases at V and 0 bases at J, with 9 bases between. The CDR3 is 14 residues long. DNA of the CDR3: TGTGCCAGTACAATCAACTCCTATAATTCACCCCTCCACTTT. As protein: CASTINSYNSPLHF.

V gene TRBV11-3 combines with J gene TRBJ2-2; TRBD1 aligns across 7 bases. Trimming took 4 bases from V and 11 from J; bases not matched to a gene: 13. This CDR3 has 15 amino acids. CDR1 is SGHNT and CDR2 is YENEEA in the germline V gene. CDR3 in DNA: TGTGCCAGCAGCTCGGGACAGCTGTCCGGGGTTGAGCTGTTTTTT. It is translated as CASSSGQLSGVELFF.

The J gene is TRBJ1-1, the V gene TRBV6-1; 9 bases line up with TRBD1. This CDR3 spans 14 amino acids. Germline CDR1 is MNHNS and CDR2 is SASEGT. The J segment lost 9 bases and the V segment lost 1 base, leaving 6 bases of the junction unmatched. The chain's CDR3 is CASSEGRDRAKAFF. The CDR3, as DNA: TGTGCCAGCAGTGAAGGGAGGGACAGGGCTAAAGCTTTCTTT.

The V and J genes are TRBV10-3 and TRBJ2-3, with D perhaps given as TRBD1 or TRBD2 (5 bases each). V lost 0 bases and J 1 base, leaving 8 bases between the germline ends. The CDR3 contains 15 residues. The germline V gene has CDR1 ENHRY and CDR2 SYGVKD. The CDR3 nucleotides are TGTGCCATCAGTGAGTCGGGGGATGGCACAGATACGCAGTATTTT. It is translated as CAISESGDGTDTQYF.

The CDR3, as DNA: TGTGCCAGCAGCCACGACAGTGAGCAGTACTTC. It encodes CASSHDSEQYF. V and J are TRBV5-4 and TRBJ2-7; tentatively, D is TRBD1 (5 bases). Germline loops: CDR1 SGHNT, CDR2 YYREEE (reference sequence). The V gene lost 4 bases and the J gene lost 7 bases, with 9 bases spanning the gap. The CDR3 runs 11 residues. Filled out from reference TRBV5-4 and TRBJ2-7, the complete variable domain reads ETGVTQSPTHLIKTRGQQVTLRCSSQSGHNTVSWYQQALGQGPQFIFQYYREEENGRGNFPPRFSGLQFPNYSSELNVNALELDDSALYLCASSHDSEQYFGPGTRLTVT.

CDR3 in amino acids: CASSVGGSTNTGELFF. In nucleotides, the CDR3 is TGTGCCAGCAGCGTAGGTGGGTCTACGAACACCGGGGAGCTGTTTTTT. The V call is TRBV9, the J call TRBJ2-2; unclear D gene. The germline V gene has CDR1 SGDLS and CDR2 YYNGEE. V gave up 0 bases and J gave up 0 bases, with 9 bases separating them. The CDR3 is 16 residues long.

The genes are TRBV6-5 and TRBJ2-1, with D perhaps matching TRBD1 or TRBD2 (5 bases each). There are 12 residues in the CDR3. Germline V gene data show CDR1 as MNHEY and CDR2 as SVGAGI. Trimming removed 2 bases at V and 9 bases at J, with 8 bases between. The CDR3 sequence is CASSYPGAEQFF. The CDR3 DNA is TGTGCCAGCAGTTACCCCGGGGCTGAGCAGTTCTTC.

V and J are TRBV11-1 and TRBJ2-7, with TRBD1 matching over 10 bases. The CDR3 is 14 amino acids. In germline, CDR1 is SGHAT, CDR2 FQDESV (reference sequence). The ends lost 4 bases at V and 3 bases at J; junction bases unmatched: 3. CDR3 sequence (DNA): TGTGCCAGCAGCTCCGGGACAGGGGACTACGAGCAGTACTTC. This encodes CASSSGTGDYEQYF.

The chain employs TRBV21-1 and TRBJ1-6; the D segment call TRBD1 is taken from the table without a DNA check. TRBV21-1 is a listed pseudogene. This CDR3 is built from 17 residues. The CDR3 DNA follows: TGTGCCAGCAGCAAAGAGCTCCAGGGACACTATAATTCACCCCTCCACTTT. Amino acid sequence: CASSKELQGHYNSPLHF.

This chain connects TRBV5-4 to TRBJ2-7; D is possibly TRBD1 (6 bases). Germline V lookup: CDR1 SGHNT, CDR2 YYREEE (reference sequence). The CDR3 has 13 amino acids. V was clipped by 2 bases and J by 7 bases, with 13 bases between them. The CDR3 loop reads CASSFSGAGEQYF. In nucleotides, the CDR3 is TGTGCCAGCAGCTTCTCAGGGGCTGGGGAGCAGTACTTC.

The chain has TRBV4-1 and TRBJ1-1, with TRBD1 as a possible D gene (5 bases). Germline V gives CDR1 MGHRA, CDR2 YSYEKL. V lost 1 base and J lost 7, with 10 bases in between. The CDR3 covers 13 residues. CDR3 amino acids: CASSQGRDGEAFF. The CDR3 nucleotides are TGCGCCAGCAGCCAAGGACGGGACGGTGAAGCTTTCTTT.

The rearrangement links TRBV5-4 to TRBJ2-5, with TRBD1 matching over 8 bases. The CDR3 length is 16 residues. The V gene end was trimmed by 1 base and the J gene end by 2 bases; junction bases not matched to a gene: 7. CDR1 and CDR2 from the germline V gene are SGHNT and YYREEE (reference sequence). The CDR3 sequence: CASSLPGQGGQETQYF. The DNA for the CDR3 is TGTGCCAGCAGCTTGCCTGGACAGGGCGGACAAGAGACCCAGTACTTC.

The V gene is TRBV29-1, the J gene TRBJ2-7, with 8 positions matching TRBD1. There are 15 residues in the CDR3. The J segment lost 2 bases and the V segment lost 1 base, leaving 7 bases of the junction unmatched. Germline CDR1 reads SQVTM; CDR2 reads ANQGSEA. CDR3 in amino acids: CSVEGGRGRAYEQYF. CDR3 coding DNA: TGCAGCGTTGAAGGTGGCAGGGGGCGTGCCTACGAGCAGTACTTC.

V and J are TRBV28 and TRBJ2-1; 9 bases agree with TRBD1. This CDR3 is built from 17 residues. CDR1 and CDR2 from the germline V gene are MDHEN and SYDVKM. V was pared by 4 bases and J by 4 bases, with 11 bases of the junction left unmatched. CDR3 nucleotide sequence: TGTGCCAGCAGTTCCCCGGAGGGACAGGGAAATTACAATGAGCAGTTCTTC. This sequence encodes CASSSPEGQGNYNEQFF.

The chain links TRBV28 to TRBJ1-1; maybe TRBD1 (6 bases). This CDR3 has 20 residues. Germline CDR1 is MDHEN and CDR2 is SYDVKM. Trimming removed 2 bases from V and 3 bases from J, with 28 bases in between. CDR3 DNA sequence: TGTGCCAGCAGTTTACTTTCCGAGGTAGGGGAGGGGGATGTATACACTGAAGCTTTCTTT. Amino acid sequence: CASSLLSEVGEGDVYTEAFF.

CDR3 sequence reads: CASSLESGGNNEQFF. The CDR3 coding sequence is TGTGCCAGCAGCTTGGAGAGCGGGGGTAACAATGAGCAGTTCTTC. The chain carries TRBV5-6 and TRBJ2-1; TRBD2 matches at 8 bases. Germline V gives CDR1 SGHDT, CDR2 YYEEEE. The CDR3 spans 15 residues. The ends lost 0 bases at V and 5 bases at J; junction bases unmatched: 4. The variable domain in full, with the rest retrieved from reference TRBV5-6 and TRBJ2-1, is DAGVTQSPTHLIKTRGQQVTLRCSPKSGHDTVSWYQQALGQGPQFIFQYYEEEERQRGNFPDRFSGHQFPNYSSELNVNALLLGDSALYLCASSLESGGNNEQFFGPGTRLTVL.

The rearrangement joins TRBV5-8 to TRBJ1-5; a weak D match, TRBD1 (5 bases). Per the germline V gene, CDR1 is SGHTS and CDR2 is YDEGEE. V was clipped by 5 bases and J by 7 bases, with 13 bases between them. The CDR3 totals 13 residues. CDR3 nucleotide sequence: TGTGCCAGCAGGGTTGGGGGTTTCCAGCCCCAGCATTTT. The encoded protein is CASRVGGFQPQHF.

The chain recombines TRBV6-5 with TRBJ2-5; no definite D call. Trimming cost V 5 bases and J 4 bases, with 11 bases left between them. Germline loops: CDR1 MNHEY, CDR2 SVGAGI. This CDR3 spans 13 amino acids. CDR3 in DNA: TGTGCCAGCAGTAGACTCCCCCGAGAGACCCAGTACTTC. Residues: CASSRLPRETQYF.

The rearrangement links TRBV7-6 to TRBJ2-3; 13 bases agree with TRBD2. Germline V lookup: CDR1 SGHVS, CDR2 FNYEAQ. Unmatched junction bases numbered 13, after V lost 2 bases and J lost 5 bases. This CDR3 region has 19 residues. CDR3 region: CASSLFHRLAGGMEDTQYF. CDR3 nucleotide sequence: TGTGCCAGCAGCTTATTTCATCGACTAGCGGGGGGAATGGAAGATACGCAGTATTTT.

This sequence joins TRBV6-6 and TRBJ1-2; D gene unclear. V shed 2 bases and J shed 0 bases, with 7 bases lying between them. The CDR3 loop spans 14 amino acids. CDR1 and CDR2 (germline): MNHNY, SVGAGI (reference sequence). In nucleotides, the CDR3 is TGTGCCAGCAGTTACATCGCTACTAACTATGGCTACACCTTC. The encoded protein is CASSYIATNYGYTF.

The chain combines TRBV5-4 with TRBJ1-2; D remains ambiguous. The CDR3 is made up of 12 amino acids. With 6 bases removed from V and 6 bases from J, the gap between germline ends came to 12 bases. Germline loops: CDR1 SGHNT, CDR2 YYREEE (reference sequence). The CDR3 loop is CASTFGGNGYTF. In DNA form, the CDR3 reads TGTGCCAGCACGTTCGGAGGGAATGGCTACACCTTC.

The count of this clone is one. This chain joins TRBV30 and TRBJ2-4, with a tentative D call TRBD2 (6 bases). CDR1 is GTSNPN, CDR2 SVGIG, per germline (reference sequence). This CDR3 is built from 14 residues. V dropped 3 bases and J dropped 8 bases, with 17 bases sitting between them. The CDR3 loop reads CAWRGKPWGDIQYF. CDR3 DNA: TGTGCCTGGAGAGGGAAACCATGGGGGGACATTCAGTACTTC. Full variable domain (rest looked up from reference TRBV30 and TRBJ2-4): SQTIHQWPATLVQPVGSPLSLECTVEGTSNPNLYWYRQAAGRGLQLLFYSVGIGQISSEVPQNLSASRPQDRQFILSSKKLLLSDSGFYLCAWRGKPWGDIQYFGAGTRLSVL.

This rearrangement joins TRBV9 to TRBJ1-4; TRBD1 aligns across 7 bases. Germline lookup yields CDR1 SGDLS and CDR2 YYNGEE. After removal of 0 bases from V and 4 bases from J, the junction contained 3 bases not matched to a gene. The CDR3 runs to 15 residues. CDR3 residues: CASSVGDSHNEKLFF. CDR3 in DNA: TGTGCCAGCAGCGTAGGGGACAGCCATAATGAAAAACTGTTTTTT.

The rearrangement links TRBV27 to TRBJ1-2, with 10 bases matching TRBD1. The length of the CDR3 is 15 residues. V was pared by 4 bases and J by 0 bases, with 2 bases of the junction left unmatched. Germline CDR1 and CDR2: MNHEY and SMNVEV (reference sequence). CDR3 DNA: TGTGCCAGCAGTTCGGGACAGGGGTCTAACTATGGCTACACCTTC. Protein product: CASSSGQGSNYGYTF.

This chain uses TRBV7-3 with TRBJ1-1, with D possibly TRBD1 on 6 matching bases. From germline, CDR1 is SGHTA and CDR2 FQGTGA. The CDR3 has 14 residues. Trimming took off 0 bases at V and 5 bases at J, with 10 bases between the two ends. CDR3: CASSLTGGGTEAFF. The CDR3 DNA follows: TGTGCCAGCAGCTTAACTGGGGGCGGGACTGAAGCTTTCTTT.

CDR3 protein: CASSRYRSMNTEAFF. The CDR3 nucleotides read TGTGCCAGTAGCCGATACAGGAGCATGAACACTGAAGCTTTCTTT. V is TRBV19 and J is TRBJ1-1, with D possibly being TRBD1 (5 bases). Per the germline V gene, CDR1 is LNHDA and CDR2 is SQIVND (reference sequence). This CDR3 region has 15 residues. V was trimmed by 6 bases and J by 0 bases, leaving 14 bases between them. Full variable domain (rest looked up from reference TRBV19 and TRBJ1-1): DGGITQSPKYLFRKEGQNVTLSCEQNLNHDAMYWYRQDPGQGLRLIYYSQIVNDFQKGDIAEGYSVSREKKESFPLTVTSAQKNPTAFYLCASSRYRSMNTEAFFGQGTRLTVV.

The chain combines TRBV5-8 with TRBJ2-3; weak D call: TRBD1 (6 bases). V lost 8 bases and J lost 1, with 20 bases in between. This CDR3 region has 16 residues. The V gene's germline CDR1 is SGHTS and CDR2 YDEGEE. The CDR3 here is CASSHVWDKGTDTQYF. In DNA, the CDR3 is TGTGCCAGTAGCCATGTATGGGACAAGGGCACAGATACGCAGTATTTT.

This clone was detected only once. This chain connects TRBV2 to TRBJ1-5; possible D gene TRBD1, 5 bases. This CDR3 is 15 amino acids long. Germline CDR1 is SNHLY and CDR2 is FYNNEI. V lost 5 bases, J lost 4 bases, and 15 bases lay in between. The CDR3 DNA reads as TGTGCCAGCAGTCCCTGGGGGGAGGGGAATCAGCCCCAGCATTTT. Protein: CASSPWGEGNQPQHF.

J is TRBJ1-1 and V is TRBV11-3; no clear D gene. Trimming stripped 4 bases from V and 3 bases from J, with 6 bases between. The CDR3 contains 12 residues. Germline V gives CDR1 SGHNT, CDR2 YENEEA. For the CDR3, the DNA is TGTGCCAGCAGCTCTACCGACACTGAAGCTTTCTTT. Translating it yields CASSSTDTEAFF.

The chain carries TRBV9 and TRBJ2-5; the match to TRBD2 covers 9 bases. The germline V gene has CDR1 SGDLS and CDR2 YYNGEE. The CDR3 has 16 residues. V shed 0 bases and J 2 bases; nucleotides not matched to a gene: 5. The CDR3 DNA reads as TGTGCCAGCAGCGTAGTCCCAGCGGGGGGTCAAGAGACCCAGTACTTC. Its protein is CASSVVPAGGQETQYF.